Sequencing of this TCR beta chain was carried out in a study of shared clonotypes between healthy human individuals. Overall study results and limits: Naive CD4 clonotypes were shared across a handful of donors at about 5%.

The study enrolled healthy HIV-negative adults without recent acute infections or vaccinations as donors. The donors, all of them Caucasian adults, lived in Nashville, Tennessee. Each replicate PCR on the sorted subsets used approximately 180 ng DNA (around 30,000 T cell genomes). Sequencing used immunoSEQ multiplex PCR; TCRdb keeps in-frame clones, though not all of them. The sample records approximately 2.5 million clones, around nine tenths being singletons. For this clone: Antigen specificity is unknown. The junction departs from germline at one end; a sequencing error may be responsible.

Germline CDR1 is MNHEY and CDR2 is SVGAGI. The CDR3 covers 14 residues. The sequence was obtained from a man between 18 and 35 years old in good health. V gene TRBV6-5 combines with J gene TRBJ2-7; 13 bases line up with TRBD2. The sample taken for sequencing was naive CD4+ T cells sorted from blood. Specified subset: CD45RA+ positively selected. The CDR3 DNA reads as TGTGCCAGCAGTCGGATCGGGACTAGCGGGGCTACCCACTTC. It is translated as CASSRIGTSGATHF.